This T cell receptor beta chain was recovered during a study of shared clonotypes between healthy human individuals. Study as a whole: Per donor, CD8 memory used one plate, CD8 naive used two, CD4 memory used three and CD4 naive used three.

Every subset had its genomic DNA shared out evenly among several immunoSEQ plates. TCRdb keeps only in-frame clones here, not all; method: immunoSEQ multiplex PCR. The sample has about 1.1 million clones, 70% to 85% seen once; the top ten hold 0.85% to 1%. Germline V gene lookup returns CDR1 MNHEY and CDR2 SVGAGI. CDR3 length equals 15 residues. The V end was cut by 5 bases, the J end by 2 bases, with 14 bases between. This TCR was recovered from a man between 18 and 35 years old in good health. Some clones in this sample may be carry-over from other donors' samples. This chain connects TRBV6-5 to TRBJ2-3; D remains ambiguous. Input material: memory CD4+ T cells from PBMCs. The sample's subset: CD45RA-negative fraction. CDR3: CASSPRFWATDTQYF. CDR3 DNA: TGTGCCAGCAGTCCTCGATTTTGGGCCACAGATACGCAGTATTTT.